This TCR beta chain was observed in a study of cytomegalovirus exposure and HLA in healthy donors. Overall study findings and caveats: Productive rates of about 87% or about 30% were seen for most TCR beta V segments in an earlier analysis. Most TCR sequences proved rare, with some public TCRs found in many donors.

As to this clone: Antigen specificity is unknown.

With V trimmed by 5 bases and J by 9 bases, 9 bases remained unmatched. Germline CDR1 GTSNPN, CDR2 SVGIG (reference sequence). There are 12 residues in the CDR3. Primers included in the PCR were 60 Vbeta and 13 Jbeta primers. Authors' processing steps: In a later analysis, 75 million to 85 million unique TCR beta chains included roughly 11 million shared by two or more donors. Sequencing was performed with immunoSEQ multiplex PCR; in TCRdb, only in-frame clones are kept and a portion is missing. The D gene and trimming were derived from the DNA, and the V and J assignments and clone size from that table. Of approximately 120,000 clones in the sample, around 75% were seen once.

The material sequenced was PBMCs. The clonotype originates from a man in his thirties or forties in good health and CMV-seronegative. This sequence joins TRBV30 and TRBJ1-1; 7 positions match TRBD1. The CDR3 region is CAWGGPQGKAFF. The CDR3, as DNA: TGTGCCTGGGGGGGCCCACAGGGGAAAGCTTTCTTT. Combining the CDR3 with reference TRBV30 and TRBJ1-1 gives the whole variable domain SQTIHQWPATLVQPVGSPLSLECTVEGTSNPNLYWYRQAAGRGLQLLFYSVGIGQISSEVPQNLSASRPQDRQFILSSKKLLLSDSGFYLCAWGGPQGKAFFGQGTRLTVV.